The rows below give T cell receptor beta chains drawn from one sample of a study of cytomegalovirus exposure and HLA in healthy donors. Clones were sequenced by immunoSEQ multiplex PCR, and TCRdb holds only the in-frame ones, with some missing. The sample lists around 280,000 clones; about 90% were seen once. Material for sequencing was PBMCs. These receptor sequences come from a woman aged 18-29 years in good health and CMV-seronegative. Both conserved end residues are part of each CDR3. D genes are given only for firm matches. Clone size is stated in some rows and not others, as once, few, many or a class when expanded.

CDR3 protein: CASSQAGGRASTDTQYF
CDR3 DNA: TGCGCCAGCAGCCAGGCGGGGGGTCGTGCTAGCACAGATACGCAGTATTTT
clone size: NA
V gene: TRBV4-1
D gene: TRBD2
J gene: TRBJ2-3

CDR3 protein: CASSEMTGDLNGYTF
CDR3 DNA: TGCGCCAGCTCCGAAATGACAGGGGATCTGAATGGCTACACCTTC
clone size: NA
V gene: TRBV5-1
D gene: TRBD1
J gene: TRBJ1-2

CDR3 protein: CALWTGNTGELFF
CDR3 DNA: TGTGCCTTATGGACAGGGAACACCGGGGAGCTGTTTTTT
clone size: NA
V gene: TRBV10-3
D gene: TRBD1
J gene: TRBJ2-2

CDR3 protein: CASSNPSVGETQYF
CDR3 DNA: TGTGCCAGCAGCAATCCCTCGGTCGGAGAGACCCAGTACTTC
clone size: once
V gene: TRBV6-6
D gene: NA
J gene: TRBJ2-5

CDR3 protein: CASSLWDRGGYGYTF
CDR3 DNA: TGTGCCAGCAGCTTATGGGACAGGGGAGGCTATGGCTACACCTTC
clone size: NA
V gene: TRBV7-9
D gene: TRBD1
J gene: TRBJ1-2

CDR3 protein: CASSVGGQPHEQYF
CDR3 DNA: TGTGCCAGCAGCGTGGGGGGACAGCCCCACGAGCAGTACTTC
clone size: NA
V gene: TRBV9
D gene: NA
J gene: TRBJ2-7

CDR3 protein: CASRDRFTDTQYF
CDR3 DNA: TGTGCCTCCCGGGACAGGTTCACAGATACGCAGTATTTT
clone size: NA
V gene: TRBV30
D gene: TRBD1
J gene: TRBJ2-3

CDR3 protein: CATSWAGVGTDTQYF
CDR3 DNA: TGTGCCACCAGCTGGGCGGGGGTGGGAACAGATACGCAGTATTTT
clone size: NA
V gene: TRBV15
D gene: TRBD2
J gene: TRBJ2-3

CDR3 protein: CASSLQGLVRETQYF
CDR3 DNA: TGTGCCAGCAGCTTACAGGGACTAGTACGAGAGACCCAGTACTTC
clone size: NA
V gene: TRBV7-6
D gene: TRBD2
J gene: TRBJ2-5

CDR3 protein: CASSLLGLRGSGANVLTF
CDR3 DNA: TGTGCCAGCAGTTTATTGGGGTTAAGGGGCTCTGGGGCCAACGTCCTGACTTTC
clone size: NA
V gene: TRBV27
D gene: NA
J gene: TRBJ2-6

CDR3 protein: CASSPRDTFQETQYF
CDR3 DNA: TGTGCCAGCAGCCCACGGGACACTTTCCAAGAGACCCAGTACTTC
clone size: NA
V gene: TRBV14
D gene: NA
J gene: TRBJ2-5

CDR3 protein: CASSLEFRGSYGYTF
CDR3 DNA: TGTGCCAGCAGCTTAGAATTTCGGGGGTCCTATGGCTACACCTTC
clone size: NA
V gene: TRBV7-8
D gene: NA
J gene: TRBJ1-2

CDR3 protein: CASSEGGAGSGNTIYF
CDR3 DNA: TGTGCCAGCAGTGAGGGAGGGGCCGGCTCTGGAAACACCATATATTTT
clone size: NA
V gene: TRBV6-1
D gene: NA
J gene: TRBJ1-3

CDR3 protein: CASSDTLEKLFF
CDR3 DNA: TGTGCCAGCAGTGATACACTAGAAAAACTGTTTTTT
clone size: once
V gene: TRBV2
D gene: NA
J gene: TRBJ1-4

CDR3 protein: CASSGQQGPADEKLFF
CDR3 DNA: TGTGCCAGCAGCGGGCAACAGGGTCCTGCTGATGAAAAACTGTTTTTT
clone size: once
V gene: TRBV9
D gene: NA
J gene: TRBJ1-4

CDR3 protein: CASSAGTGVNQPQHF
CDR3 DNA: TGTGCCAGCAGTGCCGGGACAGGGGTCAATCAGCCCCAGCATTTT
clone size: NA
V gene: TRBV6-1
D gene: TRBD1
J gene: TRBJ1-5

CDR3 protein: CASSGGTGETQYF
CDR3 DNA: TGTGCCAGCAGTGGTGGGACAGGAGAGACCCAGTACTTC
clone size: NA
V gene: TRBV2
D gene: TRBD1
J gene: TRBJ2-5

CDR3 protein: CASSSSTDTQYF
CDR3 DNA: TGCGCCAGCAGCTCTAGCACAGATACGCAGTATTTT
clone size: NA
V gene: TRBV10-1
D gene: NA
J gene: TRBJ2-3

CDR3 protein: CAISGTSGGQETQYF
CDR3 DNA: TGTGCCATCAGTGGGACTAGCGGGGGGCAAGAGACCCAGTACTTC
clone size: NA
V gene: TRBV10-3
D gene: TRBD2
J gene: TRBJ2-5

CDR3 protein: CASSEPDSPLNEKLFF
CDR3 DNA: TGTGCCAGCAGTGAACCTGACAGCCCCCTAAATGAAAAACTGTTTTTT
clone size: NA
V gene: TRBV25-1
D gene: NA
J gene: TRBJ1-4

CDR3 protein: CASGSTGGSYEQYF
CDR3 DNA: TGCGCCAGTGGATCAACAGGGGGCTCCTACGAGCAGTACTTC
clone size: NA
V gene: TRBV5-1
D gene: TRBD1
J gene: TRBJ2-7

CDR3 protein: CASSLVTSGAYTDTQYF
CDR3 DNA: TGCGCCAGCAGCTTGGTGACTAGCGGGGCATACACAGATACGCAGTATTTT
clone size: NA
V gene: TRBV5-1
D gene: TRBD2
J gene: TRBJ2-3

CDR3 protein: CASSESLAGEKLFF
CDR3 DNA: TGTGCCAGCAGTGAAAGTCTGGCAGGGGAAAAACTGTTTTTT
clone size: NA
V gene: TRBV2
D gene: NA
J gene: TRBJ1-4

CDR3 protein: CAWSVGQANGYTF
CDR3 DNA: TGTGCCTGGAGTGTAGGACAGGCGAATGGCTACACCTTC
clone size: NA
V gene: TRBV30
D gene: TRBD1
J gene: TRBJ1-2

CDR3 protein: CASSSSPQGLSAFF
CDR3 DNA: TGCGCCAGCAGCTCCTCGCCCCAGGGGTTGTCAGCTTTCTTT
clone size: NA
V gene: TRBV5-1
D gene: NA
J gene: TRBJ1-1

CDR3 protein: CASSLAQGRSPLHF
CDR3 DNA: TGTGCCAGCAGCTTAGCACAGGGAAGATCACCCCTCCACTTT
clone size: few
V gene: TRBV7-9
D gene: NA
J gene: TRBJ1-6

CDR3 protein: CAWRSRGGIDEQFF
CDR3 DNA: TGTGCCTGGAGGTCGCGGGGGGGCATAGATGAGCAGTTCTTC
clone size: NA
V gene: TRBV30
D gene: TRBD2
J gene: TRBJ2-1

CDR3 protein: CSVEPITRGLGYTF
CDR3 DNA: TGCAGCGTTGAACCCATCACCAGGGGGCTCGGCTACACCTTC
clone size: NA
V gene: TRBV29-1
D gene: TRBD1
J gene: TRBJ1-2

CDR3 protein: CASSLKPLAAAVNEQYF
CDR3 DNA: TGCGCCAGCAGCTTGAAACCCCTAGCGGCCGCTGTGAACGAGCAGTACTTC
clone size: NA
V gene: TRBV5-1
D gene: TRBD2
J gene: TRBJ2-7

CDR3 protein: CASSVAGTSGGADTQYF
CDR3 DNA: TGTGCCAGCAGCGTAGCTGGGACTAGCGGGGGGGCAGATACGCAGTATTTT
clone size: NA
V gene: TRBV9
D gene: TRBD2
J gene: TRBJ2-3

CDR3 protein: CASSDGIGSLTGELFF
CDR3 DNA: TGTGCCAGCAGTGATGGAATCGGGAGCCTCACCGGGGAGCTGTTTTTT
clone size: NA
V gene: TRBV2
D gene: NA
J gene: TRBJ2-2

CDR3 protein: CAWRQDSLTYEQYF
CDR3 DNA: TGTGCCTGGAGGCAGGACAGTCTGACCTACGAGCAGTACTTC
clone size: NA
V gene: TRBV30
D gene: NA
J gene: TRBJ2-7

CDR3 protein: CASRLDRADEQFF
CDR3 DNA: TGTGCCAGCCGCCTCGACAGGGCCGATGAGCAGTTCTTC
clone size: NA
V gene: TRBV6-5
D gene: TRBD1
J gene: TRBJ2-1

CDR3 protein: CASSLGGQGNYGYTF
CDR3 DNA: TGTGCCAGCAGCTTGGGGGGACAGGGAAACTATGGCTACACCTTC
clone size: NA
V gene: TRBV5-4
D gene: TRBD1
J gene: TRBJ1-2

CDR3 protein: CASSLAYRADGYTF
CDR3 DNA: TGCGCCAGCAGCTTGGCCTACAGGGCGGATGGCTACACCTTC
clone size: NA
V gene: TRBV5-1
D gene: NA
J gene: TRBJ1-2

CDR3 protein: CAISENRVTGANVLTF
CDR3 DNA: TGTGCCATCAGTGAAAACAGGGTGACCGGGGCCAACGTCCTGACTTTC
clone size: NA
V gene: TRBV10-3
D gene: NA
J gene: TRBJ2-6

CDR3 protein: CASSLALSGNTIYF
CDR3 DNA: TGTGCCAGCAGCTTAGCGCTTAGTGGAAACACCATATATTTT
clone size: NA
V gene: TRBV7-9
D gene: NA
J gene: TRBJ1-3

CDR3 protein: CASSQAQTGSGKTGELLF
CDR3 DNA: TGCGCCAGCAGTCAGGCCCAGACAGGGTCCGGCAAGACTGGGGAGCTGCTTTTT
clone size: NA
V gene: TRBV23-1
D gene: TRBD1
J gene: TRBJ2-2

CDR3 protein: CASSLETVNTEAFF
CDR3 DNA: TGCGCCAGCAGCTTGGAAACGGTGAACACTGAAGCTTTCTTT
clone size: NA
V gene: TRBV5-1
D gene: NA
J gene: TRBJ1-1

CDR3 protein: CASSLPGSRDTQYF
CDR3 DNA: TGCGCCAGCAGCTTACCGGGATCTCGGGATACGCAGTATTTT
clone size: NA
V gene: TRBV5-1
D gene: NA
J gene: TRBJ2-3

CDR3 protein: CASSLGVRDSYSGTNVLTF
CDR3 DNA: TGTGCCAGCAGTTTAGGGGTCCGGGACAGCTACTCTGGGACCAACGTCCTGACTTTC
clone size: NA
V gene: TRBV27
D gene: TRBD1
J gene: TRBJ2-6

CDR3 protein: CASSQNGRGNYGYTF
CDR3 DNA: TGTGCCAGCAGCCAGAATGGTCGGGGTAACTATGGCTACACCTTC
clone size: few
V gene: TRBV13
D gene: NA
J gene: TRBJ1-2